This T cell receptor beta chain was recovered during a study of T cell repertoires in cytomegalovirus infection (dated by TCRdb to between 2018 and 2020). Notes on the research overall: Because public TCR beta signatures pointed to carriage of CMV infection together with the matching HLA type, the HLA type of each donor mattered for the analysis.

Sequencing was performed on an Illumina HiSeq 1500. TCRdb reprocessed the public reads (quality trimming at Q25 with fastp, clone calling with MiXCR) and kept in-frame beta chains. CDR3 protein duplicates are merged, each entry listing the most common genes and DNA. A total of 400,000 or so distinct CDR3 sequences appear in this sample, under 40% of them only once. Clones ranked in the top ten supply roughly 15% of the sample. Study-level results and caveats: Carriers of CMV infection plus the relevant HLA type were discriminated by the cumulative frequency of public TCR beta family members in the study cohort and in an independent 352-donor cohort. The ex vivo response was dominated by HLA-C-restricted CMV-specific TCR beta clonotypes, which also provided the single most frequent clonotype in two of eight donors.

Concerning this clonotype itself: It has no known antigen specificity. A read error may be the cause here, since a much bigger clone is one base away. The CDR3 does not close with the conserved phenylalanine or tryptophan, likely indicating a read error.

Via the germline V gene (reference sequence), CDR1 is MNHNY and CDR2 SVGAGI. For this chain, trimming is 5 bases at the V end and 6 bases at the J end, and the number of junction bases without a gene match is 1. The CDR3 is 11 residues long, ends included. The read is trimmed to its CDR3 DNA, 33 bases read in frame from base 1. Sequenced: PBMCs. This TCR was recovered from a human donor in good health (CMV status not recorded). Some clones in this sample may be carry-over from other donors' samples. The chain uses TRBV6-6 and TRBJ2-7, with TRBD1 identical over 7 junction bases. The CDR3 sequence is CASSQGVEQYY. The DNA sequence reads TGTGCCAGCAGTCAGGGGGTCGAGCAGTACTAC.